This record looks at one T cell receptor beta chain sequence and its context. The antigen is undetermined. The data belong to a study of OX40 agonist ivuxolimab in advanced cancers. About the research overall: Mean age around 64 years, range 23 to 79; nearly 85% male.

Clones were read by immunoSEQ multiplex PCR, and TCRdb kept only the in-frame ones, dropping some. The data contain tens of thousands of clones, around 89% of them singletons. Notes on the study in general: At doses 0.1 to 3.0 mg/kg, CD4+ and CD8+ clones expanded.

V lost 1 base, J lost 6 bases, and 10 bases lay in between. CDR1 and CDR2 (germline): SGHDN, FVKESK. The CDR3 spans 13 residues. Patients had blood sampled at baseline and again on cycle 4 day 1 and cycle 7 day 1. The chain uses TRBV14 and TRBJ2-7; D not certain. Sequencing used CD4+ or CD8+ T cells sorted from blood, obtained in a trial of the OX40 agonist ivuxolimab. The source of this sequence is an adult with an advanced solid tumor such as melanoma, head and neck, liver or kidney cancer. CDR3 amino acids: CASSQARVGEQYF. CDR3 DNA sequence: TGTGCCAGCAGCCAAGCTCGGGTCGGCGAGCAGTACTTC. The variable domain in full, completed from reference TRBV14 and TRBJ2-7, reads EAGVTQFPSHSVIEKGQTVTLRCDPISGHDNLYWYRRVMGKEIKFLLHFVKESKQDESGMPNNRFLAERTGGTYSTLKVQPAELEDSGVYFCASSQARVGEQYFGPGTRLTVT.